This T cell receptor beta chain derives from a study of CD8+ T cells in alopecia areata. About the research overall: Donor skin was harvested from approximately 6-12-month-old C3H/HeJ mice with spontaneous alopecia and grafted onto roughly 7-10-week-old female C3H/HeJ recipients.

Of note for this clone: Its matching antigen is unknown. Gene names denote mouse genes. The read stops 4 residues short of the end of the CDR3; the missing end is completed from the germline J gene.

The authors extracted RNA and reverse transcribed it into cDNA as the sequencing template. Clones were read by immunoSEQ multiplex PCR, and TCRdb kept only the in-frame ones, dropping some. There are thousands of clones in the sample, none observed a single time. This sample's time point: mouse skin 3 weeks after grafting. With 3 bases clipped from V and 0 bases from J, the junction kept 6 bases outside the gene matches. CDR3 size: 17 residues. Germline-derived CDR1 and CDR2 are LGHNA and YSYQKL. Study findings and constraints: Researchers report lesional scalp, most notably alopecia totalis/universalis, outstripped normal scalp in clonality.

Specimen: skin, collected at week 3. The TCR sequence derives from a C3H/HeJ mouse with alopecia areata. The strain's MHC haplotype is H2-k. This sequence joins TRBV2 and TRBJ2-3; TRBD2 matches at 10 bases. The CDR3 region is CASSHPGGAHSAETLYF. Incomplete CDR3 DNA: TGTGCCAGCAGCCACCCTGGGGGGGCGCATAGTGCAGAA.